The rows below give T cell receptor beta chains drawn from one sample of a study of radiotherapy plus CTLA-4 blockade in lung cancer. Assay: immunoSEQ multiplex PCR; the TCRdb copy retains only in-frame clones and omits some. This sample has some 49,000 clones; 80% to 90% occur once, and the top ten carry around a quarter. Sequenced here: peripheral blood, sampled from a patient treated with radiotherapy plus ipilimumab. All receptors come from a human donor with non-small cell lung cancer whose response to radiotherapy plus ipilimumab could not be evaluated. The CDR3 runs from the conserved cysteine through the conserved F or W. A D gene is named only where the DNA matches it firmly. For some rows the clone size is stated as once, few or many, or as a class when expanded; others skip it.

>TRBV7-9|TRBD2|once|TRBJ2-1
CASSLRLAGDYNEQFF
TGTGCCAGCAGCTTGCGACTAGCGGGAGACTACAATGAGCAGTTCTTC
>TRBV7-3|TRBD2|.|TRBJ2-1
CASSPPGLSSYNEQFF
TGTGCCAGCAGCCCCCCGGGACTAAGCTCCTACAATGAGCAGTTCTTC
>TRBV5-4|.|few|TRBJ2-4
CASSLGLAKNIQYF
TGTGCCAGCAGCTTGGGTCTAGCCAAAAACATTCAGTACTTC
>TRBV7-9|.|.|TRBJ1-6
CASSLASTRDNSPLHF
TGTGCCAGCAGCTTAGCTTCAACCAGGGATAATTCACCCCTCCACTTT
>TRBV11-1|TRBD2|.|TRBJ2-5
CASSSRTSDEETQYF
TGTGCCAGCAGTTCAAGGACTAGCGATGAAGAGACCCAGTACTTC
>TRBV19|TRBD1|.|TRBJ1-2
CASSVPGQYSGYTF
TGTGCCAGTAGTGTTCCGGGACAGTACAGCGGCTACACCTTC
>TRBV6-1|.|.|TRBJ1-2
CASSGVENRDYGYTF
TGTGCCAGCAGTGGGGTAGAGAACAGGGACTATGGCTACACCTTC
>TRBV29-1|TRBD2|.|TRBJ2-3
CSVEGLAGYTDTQYF
TGCAGCGTTGAGGGACTAGCGGGGTACACAGATACGCAGTATTTT
>TRBV6-1|TRBD1|.|TRBJ1-5
CASRQGKAQPQHF
TGTGCCAGCAGACAGGGGAAGGCTCAGCCCCAGCATTTT
>TRBV7-8|.|.|TRBJ2-1
CASSPRRIPGSEQFF
TGTGCCAGCAGCCCTCGGCGTATCCCCGGGAGTGAGCAGTTCTTC
>TRBV6-5|.|once|TRBJ1-1
CASSMSGARGTEAFF
TGTGCCAGCAGCATGTCAGGGGCTAGGGGCACTGAAGCTTTCTTT
>TRBV29-1|TRBD2|.|TRBJ2-1
CSALAGGPMGEQFF
TGCAGCGCATTAGCGGGAGGGCCCATGGGGGAGCAGTTCTTC
>TRBV29-1|.|.|TRBJ2-3
CSVVIQGHGDTQYF
TGCAGCGTTGTAATCCAGGGGCATGGAGATACGCAGTATTTT
>TRBV28|.|once|TRBJ2-1
CASSFLVGEGSEQFF
TGTGCCAGCAGTTTCTTAGTGGGAGAGGGTAGTGAGCAGTTCTTC
>TRBV19|.|.|TRBJ1-4
CASSPDSNEKLFF
TGTGCCAGTAGTCCGGACTCTAATGAAAAACTGTTTTTT
>TRBV6-1|TRBD1|.|TRBJ1-6
CASSELGQGASSPLHF
TGTGCCAGCAGTGAGTTAGGACAGGGAGCATCCTCACCCCTCCACTTT
>TRBV4-3|.|.|TRBJ1-1
CASSQDSGLVTEAFF
TGCGCCAGCAGCCAAGATTCGGGTTTAGTCACTGAAGCTTTCTTT
>TRBV5-1|.|once|TRBJ1-4
CASSFGDSATNEKLFF
TGCGCCAGCAGCTTTGGCGACAGTGCAACTAATGAAAAACTGTTTTTT
>TRBV4-3|TRBD1|once|TRBJ1-5
CASSQDLEGQGAIRDQPQHF
TGCGCCAGCAGCCAAGATCTAGAGGGACAGGGGGCTATTAGAGATCAGCCCCAGCATTTT
>TRBV5-5|.|.|TRBJ2-1
CASSLALLSYNEQFF
TGTGCCAGCAGCTTGGCACTTTTAAGCTACAATGAGCAGTTCTTC
>TRBV13|TRBD1|.|TRBJ2-3
CASSYRGRGADTQYF
TGTGCCAGCAGCTACAGGGGGCGAGGCGCAGATACGCAGTATTTT
>TRBV29-1|TRBD1|.|TRBJ2-1
CSVDYNRGHENEQFF
TGCAGCGTAGATTATAACAGGGGGCATGAGAATGAGCAGTTCTTC
>TRBV6-6|TRBD2|.|TRBJ2-1
CASTKKGRGIDNEQFF
TGTGCCAGCACTAAAAAGGGGAGGGGAATTGACAATGAGCAGTTCTTC
>TRBV10-3|TRBD1|.|TRBJ1-4
CAIRDRDEKLFF
TGTGCCATCCGGGACAGGGACGAAAAACTGTTTTTT
>TRBV10-3|.|once|TRBJ1-2
CAISGTVLSNYGYTF
TGTGCCATCAGTGGGACAGTGCTTTCTAACTATGGCTACACCTTC
>TRBV4-1|.|.|TRBJ1-6
CASSRQDAVNSPLHF
TGCGCCAGCAGCCGGCAAGATGCGGTGAACTCACCCCTCCACTTT
>TRBV5-1|.|few|TRBJ2-3
CASSLKGWGESTDTQYF
TGCGCCAGCAGCTTGAAAGGTTGGGGGGAGAGCACAGATACGCAGTATTTT
>TRBV7-2|TRBD1|.|TRBJ2-1
CASSMDRAEQFF
TGTGCCAGCAGCATGGACAGGGCTGAGCAGTTCTTC
>TRBV6-5|TRBD1|.|TRBJ1-2
CASSTTGGYGYTF
TGTGCCAGCAGTACGACAGGGGGCTATGGCTACACCTTC